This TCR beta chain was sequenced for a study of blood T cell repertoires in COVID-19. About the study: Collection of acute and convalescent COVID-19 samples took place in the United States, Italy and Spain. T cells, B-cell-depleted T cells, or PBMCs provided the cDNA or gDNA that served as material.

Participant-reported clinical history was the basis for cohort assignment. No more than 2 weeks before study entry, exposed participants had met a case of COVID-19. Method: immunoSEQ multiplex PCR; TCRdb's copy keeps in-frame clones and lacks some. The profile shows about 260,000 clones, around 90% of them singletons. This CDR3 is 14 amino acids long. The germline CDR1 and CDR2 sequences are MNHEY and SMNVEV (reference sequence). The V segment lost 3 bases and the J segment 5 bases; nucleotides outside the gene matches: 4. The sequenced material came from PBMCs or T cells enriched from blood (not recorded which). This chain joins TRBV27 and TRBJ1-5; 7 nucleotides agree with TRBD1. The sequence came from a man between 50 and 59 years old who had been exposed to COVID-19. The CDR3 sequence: CASSFRQGHQPQHF. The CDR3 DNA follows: TGTGCCAGCAGTTTTCGACAGGGTCATCAGCCCCAGCATTTT.